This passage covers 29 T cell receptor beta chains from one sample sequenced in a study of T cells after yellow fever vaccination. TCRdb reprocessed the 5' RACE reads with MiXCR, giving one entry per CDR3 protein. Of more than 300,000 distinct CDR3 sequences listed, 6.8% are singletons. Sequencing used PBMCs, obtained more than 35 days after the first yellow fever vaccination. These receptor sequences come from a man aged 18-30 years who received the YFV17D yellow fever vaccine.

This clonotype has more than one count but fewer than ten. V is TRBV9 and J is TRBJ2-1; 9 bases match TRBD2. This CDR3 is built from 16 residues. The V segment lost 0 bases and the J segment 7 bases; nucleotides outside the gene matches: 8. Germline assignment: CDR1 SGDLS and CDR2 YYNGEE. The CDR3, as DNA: TGTGCCAGCAGCGTAGATTCCAGCGGGGGGAAAAATGAGCAGTTCTTC. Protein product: CASSVDSSGGKNEQFF.

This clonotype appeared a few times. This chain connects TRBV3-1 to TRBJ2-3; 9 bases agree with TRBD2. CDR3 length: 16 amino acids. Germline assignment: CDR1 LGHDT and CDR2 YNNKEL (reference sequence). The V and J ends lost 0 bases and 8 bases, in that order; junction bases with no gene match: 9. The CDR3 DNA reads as TGTGCCAGCAGCCAAGATTGGGTGACTAGCGGAAGTACGCAGTATTTT. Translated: CASSQDWVTSGSTQYF.

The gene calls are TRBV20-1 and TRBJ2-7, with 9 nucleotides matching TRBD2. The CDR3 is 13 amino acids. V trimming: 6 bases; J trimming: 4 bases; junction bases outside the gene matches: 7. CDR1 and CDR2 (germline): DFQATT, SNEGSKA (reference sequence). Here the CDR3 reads CSARLADLYEQYF. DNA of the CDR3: TGCAGTGCCCGACTAGCGGATCTATACGAGCAGTACTTC.

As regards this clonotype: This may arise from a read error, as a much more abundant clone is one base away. The CDR3 DNA sequence: TGTGCCAGCAGCGACGACCCACAGGACACTGAAGCTTTCTTT. This translates into CASSDDPQDTEAFF. The V and J genes are TRBV9 and TRBJ1-1; possibly TRBD1 for D (5 bases). The germline V gene has CDR1 SGDLS and CDR2 YYNGEE. The CDR3 has 14 residues. The germline V and J ends were trimmed by 3 bases and 3 bases, with 12 bases remaining between them.

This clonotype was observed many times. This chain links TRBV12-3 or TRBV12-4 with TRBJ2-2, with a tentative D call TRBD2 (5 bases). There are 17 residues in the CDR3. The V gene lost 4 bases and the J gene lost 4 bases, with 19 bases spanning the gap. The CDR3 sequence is CASSSAPRRGSTGELFF. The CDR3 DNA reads TGTGCCAGCAGTTCCGCCCCCCGACGGGGAAGCACCGGGGAGCTGTTTTTT.

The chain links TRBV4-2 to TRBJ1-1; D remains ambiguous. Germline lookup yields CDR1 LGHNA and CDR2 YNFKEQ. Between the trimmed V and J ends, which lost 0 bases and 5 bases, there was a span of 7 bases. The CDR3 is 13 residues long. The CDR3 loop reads CASSQEFITEAFF. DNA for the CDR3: TGTGCCAGCAGCCAAGAGTTTATTACTGAAGCTTTCTTT.

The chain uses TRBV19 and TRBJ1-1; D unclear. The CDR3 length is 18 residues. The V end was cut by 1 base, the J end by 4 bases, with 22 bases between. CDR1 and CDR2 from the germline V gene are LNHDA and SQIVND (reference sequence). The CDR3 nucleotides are TGTGCCAGTAGTATAGCCCCTATAAGACGAACTCGAAGCACTGAAGCTTTCTTT. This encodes CASSIAPIRRTRSTEAFF.

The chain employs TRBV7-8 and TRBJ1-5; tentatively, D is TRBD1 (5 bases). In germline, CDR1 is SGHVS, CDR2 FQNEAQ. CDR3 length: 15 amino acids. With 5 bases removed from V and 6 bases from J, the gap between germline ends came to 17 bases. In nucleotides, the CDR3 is TGTGCCAGCAGCCAGATTCGGGGGGAAAGTCAGCCCCAGCATTTT. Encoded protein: CASSQIRGESQPQHF. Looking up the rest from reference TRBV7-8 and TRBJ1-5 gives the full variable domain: GAGVSQSPRYKVAKRGQDVALRCDPISGHVSLFWYQQALGQGPEFLTYFQNEAQLDKSGLPSDRFFAERPEGSVSTLKIQRTQQEDSAVYLCASSQIRGESQPQHFGDGTRLSIL.

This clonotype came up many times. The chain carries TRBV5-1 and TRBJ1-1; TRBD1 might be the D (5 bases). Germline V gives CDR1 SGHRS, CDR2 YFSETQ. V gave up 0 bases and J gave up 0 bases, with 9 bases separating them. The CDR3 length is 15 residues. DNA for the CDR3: TGCGCCAGCAGCTTGGCCGGGACGGTGAACACTGAAGCTTTCTTT. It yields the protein CASSLAGTVNTEAFF.

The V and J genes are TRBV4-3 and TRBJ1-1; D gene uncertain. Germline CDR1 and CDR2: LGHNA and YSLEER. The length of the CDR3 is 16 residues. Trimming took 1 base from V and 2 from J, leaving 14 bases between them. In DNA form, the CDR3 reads TGCGCCAGCAGCCAAGCGACTGGATACCCTAACACTGAAGCTTTCTTT. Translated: CASSQATGYPNTEAFF.

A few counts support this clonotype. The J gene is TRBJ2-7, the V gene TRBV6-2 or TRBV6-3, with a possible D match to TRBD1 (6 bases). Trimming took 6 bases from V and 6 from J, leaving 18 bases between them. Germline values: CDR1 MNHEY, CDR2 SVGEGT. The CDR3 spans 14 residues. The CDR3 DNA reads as TGTGCCAGCAGCCTCCAGTTGGGGGCTGGCGAGCAGTACTTC. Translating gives CASSLQLGAGEQYF.

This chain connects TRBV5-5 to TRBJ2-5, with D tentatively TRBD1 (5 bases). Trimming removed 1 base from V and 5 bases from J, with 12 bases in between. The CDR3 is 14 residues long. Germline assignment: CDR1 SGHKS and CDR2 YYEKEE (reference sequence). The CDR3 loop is CASSLWGTPETQYF. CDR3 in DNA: TGTGCCAGCAGCTTGTGGGGCACCCCGGAGACCCAGTACTTC. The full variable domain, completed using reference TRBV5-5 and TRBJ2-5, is DAGVTQSPTHLIKTRGQQVTLRCSPISGHKSVSWYQQVLGQGPQFIFQYYEKEERGRGNFPDRFSARQFPNYSSELNVNALLLGDSALYLCASSLWGTPETQYFGPGTRLLVL.

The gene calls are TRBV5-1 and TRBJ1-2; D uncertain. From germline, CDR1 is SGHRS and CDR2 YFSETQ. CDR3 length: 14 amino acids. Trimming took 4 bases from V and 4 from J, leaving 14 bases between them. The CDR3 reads CASSTIPGPYGYTF. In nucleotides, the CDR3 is TGCGCCAGCAGCACTATACCAGGACCCTATGGCTACACCTTC.

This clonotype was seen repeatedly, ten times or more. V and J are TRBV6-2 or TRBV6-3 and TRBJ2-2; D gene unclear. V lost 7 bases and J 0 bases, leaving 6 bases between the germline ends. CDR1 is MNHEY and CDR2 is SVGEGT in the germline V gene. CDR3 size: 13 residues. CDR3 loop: CASNHPNTGELFF. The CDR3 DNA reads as TGTGCCAGCAACCACCCGAACACCGGGGAGCTGTTTTTT.

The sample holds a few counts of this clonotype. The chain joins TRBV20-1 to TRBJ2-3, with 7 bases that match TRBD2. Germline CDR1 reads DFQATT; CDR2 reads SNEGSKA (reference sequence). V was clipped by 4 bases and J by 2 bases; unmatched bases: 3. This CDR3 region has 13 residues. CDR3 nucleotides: TGCAGTGCTATAGCGGGCATCACAGATACGCAGTATTTT. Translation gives CSAIAGITDTQYF.

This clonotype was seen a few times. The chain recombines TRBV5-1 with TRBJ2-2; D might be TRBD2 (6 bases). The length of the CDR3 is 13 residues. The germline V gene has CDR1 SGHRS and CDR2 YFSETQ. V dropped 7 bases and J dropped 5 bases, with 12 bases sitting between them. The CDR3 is CASGPGGTGELFF. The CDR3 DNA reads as TGCGCCAGCGGGCCTGGGGGGACCGGGGAGCTGTTTTTT.

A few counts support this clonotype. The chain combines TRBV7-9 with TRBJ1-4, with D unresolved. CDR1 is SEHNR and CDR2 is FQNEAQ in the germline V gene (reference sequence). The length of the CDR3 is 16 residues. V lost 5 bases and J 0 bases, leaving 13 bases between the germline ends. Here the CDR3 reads CASSPGESPTNEKLFF. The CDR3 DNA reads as TGTGCCAGCAGCCCTGGGGAGAGCCCAACTAATGAAAAACTGTTTTTT.

The CDR3 loop is CASSPISGTGAMSDTQYF. The DNA for the CDR3 is TGTGCCAGCAGCCCAATATCCGGGACAGGGGCCATGTCAGATACGCAGTATTTT. This rearrangement joins TRBV11-2 to TRBJ2-3, with 10 positions matching TRBD1. Germline lookup yields CDR1 SGHAT and CDR2 FQNNGV. The CDR3 runs to 18 residues. The J segment lost 4 bases and the V segment lost 5 bases, leaving 15 bases of the junction unmatched.

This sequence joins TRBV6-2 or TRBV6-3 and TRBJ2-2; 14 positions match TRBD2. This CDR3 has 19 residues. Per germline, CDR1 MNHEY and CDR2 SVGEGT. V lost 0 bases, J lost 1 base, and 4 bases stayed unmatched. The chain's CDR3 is CASSYSGTSGGWNTGELFF. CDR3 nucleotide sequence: TGTGCCAGCAGTTACTCCGGGACTAGCGGGGGATGGAACACCGGGGAGCTGTTTTTT.

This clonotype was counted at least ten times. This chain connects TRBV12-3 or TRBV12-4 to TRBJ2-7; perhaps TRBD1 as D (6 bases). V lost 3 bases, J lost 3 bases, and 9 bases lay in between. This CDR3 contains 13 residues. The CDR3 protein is CASSFDRNYEQYF. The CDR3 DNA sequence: TGTGCCAGCAGTTTCGACAGGAACTACGAGCAGTACTTC.

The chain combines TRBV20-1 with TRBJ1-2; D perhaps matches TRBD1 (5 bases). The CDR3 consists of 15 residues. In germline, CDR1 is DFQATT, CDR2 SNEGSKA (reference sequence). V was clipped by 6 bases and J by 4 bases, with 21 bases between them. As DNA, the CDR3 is TGCAGTGCAACCGGGACTTACCGTTTGGGCTATGGCTACACCTTC. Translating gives CSATGTYRLGYGYTF.

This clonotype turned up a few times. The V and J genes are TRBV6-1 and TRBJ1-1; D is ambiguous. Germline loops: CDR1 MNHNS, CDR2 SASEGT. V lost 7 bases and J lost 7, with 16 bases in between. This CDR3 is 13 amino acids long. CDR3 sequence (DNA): TGTGCCAGCAAGGAGGCAGGCCGGCGTGAAGCTTTCTTT. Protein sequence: CASKEAGRREAFF.

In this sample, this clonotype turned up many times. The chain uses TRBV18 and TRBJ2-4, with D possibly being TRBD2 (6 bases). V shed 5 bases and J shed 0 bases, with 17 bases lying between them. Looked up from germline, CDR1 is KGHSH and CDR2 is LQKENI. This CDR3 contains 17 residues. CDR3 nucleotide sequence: TGTGCCAGCTCAACCGACGGAGGGATCATAGCCAAAAACATTCAGTACTTC. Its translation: CASSTDGGIIAKNIQYF.

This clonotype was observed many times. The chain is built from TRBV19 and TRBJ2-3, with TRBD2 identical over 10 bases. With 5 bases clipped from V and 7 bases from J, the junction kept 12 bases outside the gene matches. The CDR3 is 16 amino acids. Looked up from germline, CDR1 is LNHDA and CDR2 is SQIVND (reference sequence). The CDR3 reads CASSLPVAGGLNTQYF. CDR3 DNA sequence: TGTGCCAGTAGTCTCCCCGTAGCGGGGGGTCTAAATACGCAGTATTTT.

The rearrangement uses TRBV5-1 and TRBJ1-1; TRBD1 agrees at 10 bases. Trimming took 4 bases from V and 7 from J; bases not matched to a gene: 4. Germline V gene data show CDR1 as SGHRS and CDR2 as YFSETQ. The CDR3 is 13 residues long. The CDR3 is CASSPGTGDEAFF. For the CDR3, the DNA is TGCGCCAGCAGCCCCGGGACAGGGGATGAAGCTTTCTTT.

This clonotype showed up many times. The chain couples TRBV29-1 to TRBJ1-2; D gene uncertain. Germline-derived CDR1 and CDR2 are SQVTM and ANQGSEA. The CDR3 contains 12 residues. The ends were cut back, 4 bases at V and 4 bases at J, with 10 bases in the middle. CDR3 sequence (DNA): TGCAGCGTTGGTTCCGATCTCTATGGCTACACCTTC. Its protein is CSVGSDLYGYTF.

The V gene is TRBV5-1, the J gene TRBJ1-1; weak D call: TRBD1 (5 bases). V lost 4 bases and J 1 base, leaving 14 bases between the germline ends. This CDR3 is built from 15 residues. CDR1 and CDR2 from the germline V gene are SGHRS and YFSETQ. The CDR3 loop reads CASSRRGRGNTEAFF. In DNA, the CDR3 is TGCGCCAGCAGCCGGAGGGGTAGAGGGAACACTGAAGCTTTCTTT.

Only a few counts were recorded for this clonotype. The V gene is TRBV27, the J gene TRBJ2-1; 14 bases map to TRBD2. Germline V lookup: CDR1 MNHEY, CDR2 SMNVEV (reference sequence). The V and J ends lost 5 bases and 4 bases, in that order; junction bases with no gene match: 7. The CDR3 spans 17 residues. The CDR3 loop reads CASSLSGTSGGYNEQFF. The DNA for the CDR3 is TGTGCCAGCAGTCTGTCAGGGACTAGCGGGGGATACAATGAGCAGTTCTTC.

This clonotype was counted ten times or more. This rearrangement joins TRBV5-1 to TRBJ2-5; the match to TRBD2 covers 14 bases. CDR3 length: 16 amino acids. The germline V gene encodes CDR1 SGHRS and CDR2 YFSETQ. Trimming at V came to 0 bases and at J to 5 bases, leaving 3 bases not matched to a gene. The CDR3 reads CASSLAWTSGGETQYF. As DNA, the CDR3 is TGCGCCAGCAGCTTGGCATGGACTAGCGGGGGGGAGACCCAGTACTTC.